The 4 T cell receptor beta chains reported below all come from one sample, sequenced in a study of T cells expressing NK-cell markers. TCRdb re-called the 5' RACE reads and catalogs CDR3 proteins one per entry, DNA excluded. The data show 5,000 to 5,500 distinct CDR3 sequences, and the top ten clones hold around an eighth. Source material: blood T cells: a sorted CD56 or NKG2C T cell subset, CD4+ or CD8+ T cells, or bulk PBMC T cells (not recorded which). Source of these receptors: a man between 18 and 35 years old in good health.

The CDR3 is CATLRGTSAGGEQFF. The chain couples TRBV19 to TRBJ2-1; TCRdb outputs TRBD2, but without DNA this stays unchecked. This CDR3 is built from 15 residues. The V gene's germline CDR1 is LNHDA and CDR2 SQIVND (reference sequence).

The rearrangement uses TRBV29-1 and TRBJ2-5; the TRBD1 assignment by TCRdb is unverifiable without DNA. The germline V gene has CDR1 SQVTM and CDR2 ANQGSEA. CDR3 length equals 14 residues. The CDR3 here is CSVDRGRGRETQYF.

This clonotype registers medium-sized by frequency. V is TRBV20-1 and J is TRBJ1-2; the TCRdb D gene call, TRBD1, has no DNA to confirm it. The CDR3 has 13 residues. CDR1 is DFQATT and CDR2 is SNEGSKA in the germline V gene (reference sequence). The CDR3 loop reads CSARDQGQRSYTF.

This clonotype is called medium-sized based on its frequency. The chain couples TRBV3-1 to TRBJ2-5. This CDR3 is 13 amino acids long. Germline CDR1 reads LGHDT; CDR2 reads YNNKEL (reference sequence). The CDR3 protein is CASRPRGGATQYF.